The clone carrying this T cell receptor (beta chain) was seen at least ten times. The V end was cut by 5 bases, the J end by 8 bases, with 19 bases between. The CDR3 sequence is 14 residues long. Germline assignment: CDR1 SGHTA and CDR2 FQGNSA. Sequencing was performed with immunoSEQ multiplex PCR; in TCRdb, only in-frame clones are kept and a portion is missing. Among fewer than 200,000 clones, more than 75% were seen once, and the ten largest hold roughly 9.4%. The data were obtained in a study of blood T cell repertoires in COVID-19. Study-level background: Acute and convalescent COVID-19 specimens originated in the United States, Italy and Spain. T cells, B-cell-depleted T cells, or PBMCs supplied cDNA or gDNA.

The gene calls are TRBV7-2 and TRBJ2-7; D is unclear. The sample comprised peripheral blood. The receptor was derived from a woman in her 50s with active or convalescent COVID-19. The CDR3 DNA reads as TGTGCCAGCAGCCCCCCGGGTATAAGGTCGAAGCAGTACTTC. It codes for CASSPPGIRSKQYF.